This is a list of T cell receptor beta chains from one sample in a study of graft-versus-host responses after intestinal transplantation. The repertoire was sequenced with immunoSEQ multiplex PCR; TCRdb's copy has only in-frame clones and lacks some. This sample has about 15,000 clones, with around two fifths found just once. The sequencing here drew on alloreactive CD8+ T cells from a mixed lymphocyte reaction culture, taken before intestinal transplant. Receptors originate from a human patient who received an intestinal transplant. Each CDR3 is given with its conserved first and last residue. Fields, in order: clone size, CDR3 length, J gene, V gene, D gene, CDR3 protein, CDR3 DNA. A D gene is named only where the DNA matches it firmly. Size is omitted from some rows. Given values are once, few, many or a class for expanded clones.

clone size: once; CDR3 length: 17; J gene: TRBJ2-1; V gene: TRBV28; D gene: TRBD2; CDR3 protein: CASSDITGTSEVGLMIF; CDR3 DNA: TGTGCCAGCAGTGACATTACCGGGACTAGCGAGGTAGGGCTGATGATCTTC
clone size: .; CDR3 length: 16; J gene: TRBJ1-4; V gene: TRBV5-4; D gene: .; CDR3 protein: CASSLGGVRTNEKLFF; CDR3 DNA: TGTGCCAGCAGCTTGGGGGGAGTTCGGACTAATGAAAAACTGTTTTTT
clone size: few; CDR3 length: 19; J gene: TRBJ2-1; V gene: TRBV6-1; D gene: TRBD2; CDR3 protein: CASSETSLAGGMGWGEQFF; CDR3 DNA: TGTGCCAGCAGTGAAACGTCACTAGCGGGAGGGATGGGCTGGGGTGAGCAGTTCTTC
clone size: .; CDR3 length: 14; J gene: TRBJ2-7; V gene: TRBV7-2; D gene: TRBD1; CDR3 protein: CASSLWTGTYEQYF; CDR3 DNA: TGTGCCAGCAGCCTATGGACAGGGACCTACGAGCAGTACTTC
clone size: .; CDR3 length: 13; J gene: TRBJ2-1; V gene: TRBV6-9; D gene: .; CDR3 protein: CASSYLGVDEQFF; CDR3 DNA: TGTGCCAGCAGTTACCTTGGGGTTGACGAGCAGTTCTTC
clone size: .; CDR3 length: 15; J gene: TRBJ2-1; V gene: TRBV7-9; D gene: TRBD1; CDR3 protein: CASSFRDRGSNEQFF; CDR3 DNA: TGTGCCAGCAGCTTCCGGGACAGGGGAAGCAATGAGCAGTTCTTC
clone size: medium-sized; CDR3 length: 18; J gene: TRBJ1-4; V gene: TRBV4-1; D gene: .; CDR3 protein: CASSQEAEWTDDNEKLFF; CDR3 DNA: TGCGCCAGCAGCCAAGAAGCCGAATGGACCGACGATAATGAAAAACTGTTTTTT
clone size: .; CDR3 length: 15; J gene: TRBJ2-7; V gene: TRBV30; D gene: TRBD2; CDR3 protein: CAWSAWASGIYEQYF; CDR3 DNA: TGTGCCTGGAGTGCTTGGGCTAGCGGGATCTACGAGCAGTACTTC
clone size: .; CDR3 length: 13; J gene: TRBJ1-1; V gene: TRBV9; D gene: .; CDR3 protein: CASSVGPNTEAFF; CDR3 DNA: TGTGCCAGCAGCGTTGGGCCGAACACTGAAGCTTTCTTT
clone size: few; CDR3 length: 14; J gene: TRBJ1-2; V gene: TRBV6-5; D gene: .; CDR3 protein: CASSEQGPIYGYTF; CDR3 DNA: TGTGCCAGCAGTGAACAGGGCCCAATATATGGCTACACCTTC
clone size: .; CDR3 length: 15; J gene: TRBJ2-7; V gene: TRBV11-3; D gene: TRBD1; CDR3 protein: CASSPSGGRSYEQYF; CDR3 DNA: TGTGCCAGCAGCCCGTCAGGGGGCAGATCCTACGAGCAGTACTTC
clone size: .; CDR3 length: 12; J gene: TRBJ1-2; V gene: TRBV6-5; D gene: .; CDR3 protein: CASSYTGYGYTF; CDR3 DNA: TGTGCCAGCAGTTATACAGGCTATGGCTACACCTTC
clone size: medium-sized; CDR3 length: 16; J gene: TRBJ2-7; V gene: TRBV5-1; D gene: TRBD2; CDR3 protein: CASSTDRGGLNGEQYF; CDR3 DNA: TGCGCCAGCAGCACCGACCGGGGGGGGCTAAATGGCGAGCAGTACTTC
clone size: few; CDR3 length: 13; J gene: TRBJ1-1; V gene: TRBV6-6; D gene: .; CDR3 protein: CASSYGGTSEAFF; CDR3 DNA: TGTGCCAGCAGTTACGGGGGGACTTCTGAAGCTTTCTTT
clone size: few; CDR3 length: 16; J gene: TRBJ2-3; V gene: TRBV27; D gene: .; CDR3 protein: CASSFLPPQPTDTQYF; CDR3 DNA: TGTGCCAGCAGTTTCTTGCCCCCACAGCCCACAGATACGCAGTATTTT
clone size: .; CDR3 length: 16; J gene: TRBJ1-5; V gene: TRBV19; D gene: .; CDR3 protein: CASRLKWRAWGQPQHF; CDR3 DNA: TGTGCCAGTAGACTTAAGTGGAGGGCGTGGGGTCAGCCCCAGCATTTT
clone size: medium-sized; CDR3 length: 15; J gene: TRBJ1-1; V gene: TRBV2; D gene: .; CDR3 protein: CASSVGTGRDTEAFF; CDR3 DNA: TGTGCCAGCAGTGTCGGGACGGGCAGGGACACTGAAGCTTTCTTT
clone size: few; CDR3 length: 11; J gene: TRBJ2-7; V gene: TRBV7-9; D gene: .; CDR3 protein: CASSLRYEQYF; CDR3 DNA: TGTGCCAGCAGCCTGCGATACGAGCAGTACTTC
clone size: few; CDR3 length: 15; J gene: TRBJ2-3; V gene: TRBV10-1; D gene: .; CDR3 protein: CASSAGVLSTDTQYF; CDR3 DNA: TGCGCCAGCAGTGCTGGGGTTCTTAGCACAGATACGCAGTATTTT
clone size: medium-sized; CDR3 length: 13; J gene: TRBJ1-4; V gene: TRBV27; D gene: .; CDR3 protein: CASSSFDEKKLFF; CDR3 DNA: TGTGCCAGCAGTTCCTTTGATGAGAAAAAACTGTTTTTT
clone size: .; CDR3 length: 14; J gene: TRBJ2-1; V gene: TRBV5-1; D gene: .; CDR3 protein: CASSLLQGSDEQFF; CDR3 DNA: TGCGCCAGCAGCTTGTTGCAGGGTAGCGATGAGCAGTTCTTC
clone size: .; CDR3 length: 18; J gene: TRBJ2-7; V gene: TRBV2; D gene: TRBD2; CDR3 protein: CARSEGLTSWAVSYEQYF; CDR3 DNA: TGTGCCAGATCCGAGGGACTAACGTCATGGGCCGTCTCCTACGAGCAGTACTTC
clone size: .; CDR3 length: 16; J gene: TRBJ1-1; V gene: TRBV11-3; D gene: .; CDR3 protein: CASTLKMWAENTEAFF; CDR3 DNA: TGTGCCAGCACCCTAAAGATGTGGGCAGAGAACACTGAAGCTTTCTTT
clone size: .; CDR3 length: 18; J gene: TRBJ1-1; V gene: TRBV7-9; D gene: TRBD1; CDR3 protein: CASSFPDRQGTGVTEAFF; CDR3 DNA: TGTGCCAGCAGCTTTCCGGATCGCCAAGGGACAGGGGTCACTGAAGCTTTCTTT
clone size: few; CDR3 length: 14; J gene: TRBJ2-7; V gene: TRBV9; D gene: .; CDR3 protein: CASSQGQTDYEQYF; CDR3 DNA: TGCGCCAGCAGCCAAGGACAGACTGATTACGAGCAGTACTTC
clone size: .; CDR3 length: 16; J gene: TRBJ2-7; V gene: TRBV5-1; D gene: .; CDR3 protein: CASSFLHLPYAYEQYF; CDR3 DNA: TGCGCCAGCAGCTTCCTCCATTTGCCGTATGCCTACGAGCAGTACTTC
clone size: once; CDR3 length: 13; J gene: TRBJ1-2; V gene: TRBV6-5; D gene: .; CDR3 protein: CASSYDGLKGYTF; CDR3 DNA: TGTGCCAGCAGTTACGATGGTCTGAAAGGCTACACCTTC
clone size: once; CDR3 length: 14; J gene: TRBJ1-5; V gene: TRBV23-1; D gene: .; CDR3 protein: CASSPRRSNQPQHF; CDR3 DNA: TGCGCCAGCAGTCCCCGTAGGAGCAATCAGCCCCAGCATTTT
clone size: medium-sized; CDR3 length: 14; J gene: TRBJ2-7; V gene: TRBV6-6; D gene: TRBD2; CDR3 protein: CASSSMGLAGEQYF; CDR3 DNA: TGTGCCAGCAGTTCGATGGGACTAGCGGGCGAGCAGTACTTC
clone size: .; CDR3 length: 17; J gene: TRBJ2-2; V gene: TRBV29-1; D gene: TRBD2; CDR3 protein: CSVVGTSATPTAGELFF; CDR3 DNA: TGCAGCGTTGTGGGGACTAGCGCGACTCCCACAGCCGGGGAGCTGTTTTTT
clone size: .; CDR3 length: 16; J gene: TRBJ2-5; V gene: TRBV27; D gene: TRBD1; CDR3 protein: CASSSLLRDRKETQYF; CDR3 DNA: TGTGCCAGCAGTTCTCTATTAAGGGACAGAAAAGAGACCCAGTACTTC
clone size: .; CDR3 length: 14; J gene: TRBJ2-7; V gene: TRBV9; D gene: .; CDR3 protein: CASSVGDLTYEQYF; CDR3 DNA: TGTGCCAGCAGCGTAGGGGACCTAACCTACGAGCAGTACTTC
clone size: medium-sized; CDR3 length: 14; J gene: TRBJ2-7; V gene: TRBV5-6; D gene: .; CDR3 protein: CASSYLRGSYEQYF; CDR3 DNA: TGTGCCAGCAGCTACCTAAGGGGTTCCTACGAGCAGTACTTC
clone size: .; CDR3 length: 12; J gene: TRBJ2-7; V gene: TRBV5-4; D gene: .; CDR3 protein: CASSLGTYEQYF; CDR3 DNA: TGTGCCAGCAGCCTCGGGACTTACGAGCAGTACTTC
clone size: .; CDR3 length: 16; J gene: TRBJ2-2; V gene: TRBV28; D gene: TRBD2; CDR3 protein: CASSLGTSGRPGELFF; CDR3 DNA: TGTGCCAGCAGTTTGGGGACTAGCGGGAGACCCGGGGAGCTGTTTTTT
clone size: medium-sized; CDR3 length: 14; J gene: TRBJ2-7; V gene: TRBV19; D gene: TRBD2; CDR3 protein: CASSGPGLVYEQYF; CDR3 DNA: TGTGCCAGTAGTGGACCGGGACTAGTCTACGAGCAGTACTTC
clone size: .; CDR3 length: 13; J gene: TRBJ1-5; V gene: TRBV5-6; D gene: .; CDR3 protein: CASSLSSNQPQHF; CDR3 DNA: TGTGCCAGCAGTCTCTCTAGCAATCAGCCCCAGCATTTT
clone size: few; CDR3 length: 14; J gene: TRBJ2-7; V gene: TRBV27; D gene: .; CDR3 protein: CASSFGGELYEQYF; CDR3 DNA: TGTGCCAGCAGTTTCGGGGGAGAGCTATACGAGCAGTACTTC
clone size: few; CDR3 length: 14; J gene: TRBJ2-7; V gene: TRBV6-1; D gene: TRBD1; CDR3 protein: CASTSDRFPYEQYF; CDR3 DNA: TGTGCCAGCACCTCGGACAGGTTTCCCTACGAGCAGTACTTC
clone size: .; CDR3 length: 13; J gene: TRBJ2-7; V gene: TRBV6-1; D gene: .; CDR3 protein: CASSLSDSYEQYF; CDR3 DNA: TGTGCCAGCAGTCTCTCAGATTCCTACGAGCAGTACTTC
clone size: few; CDR3 length: 15; J gene: TRBJ2-7; V gene: TRBV7-9; D gene: TRBD1; CDR3 protein: CASSLERTGDYEQYF; CDR3 DNA: TGTGCCAGCAGCTTAGAACGGACAGGGGACTACGAGCAGTACTTC
clone size: .; CDR3 length: 17; J gene: TRBJ2-7; V gene: TRBV7-9; D gene: TRBD2; CDR3 protein: CASSHHGLAGVKYEQYF; CDR3 DNA: TGTGCCAGCAGCCACCACGGACTAGCGGGAGTTAAGTACGAGCAGTACTTC
clone size: .; CDR3 length: 17; J gene: TRBJ2-7; V gene: TRBV5-6; D gene: TRBD1; CDR3 protein: CASSSEGGRGLRYEQYF; CDR3 DNA: TGTGCCAGCAGCTCCGAGGGGGGCAGGGGGCTGCGTTACGAGCAGTACTTC
clone size: .; CDR3 length: 16; J gene: TRBJ1-2; V gene: TRBV7-9; D gene: TRBD1; CDR3 protein: CASSLTGGAFEGGYTF; CDR3 DNA: TGTGCCAGCAGTTTGACAGGGGGCGCGTTTGAGGGTGGCTACACCTTC
clone size: .; CDR3 length: 15; J gene: TRBJ2-1; V gene: TRBV4-3; D gene: TRBD2; CDR3 protein: CASSQPVAGSSEQFF; CDR3 DNA: TGCGCCAGCAGCCAGCCTGTAGCGGGAAGTTCGGAGCAGTTCTTC
clone size: .; CDR3 length: 15; J gene: TRBJ1-1; V gene: TRBV6-5; D gene: .; CDR3 protein: CASNNYVGSNTEAFF; CDR3 DNA: TGTGCCAGCAATAATTATGTCGGCAGCAACACTGAAGCTTTCTTT
clone size: few; CDR3 length: 15; J gene: TRBJ1-1; V gene: TRBV5-1; D gene: TRBD1; CDR3 protein: CASSSTGEEDTEAFF; CDR3 DNA: TGCGCCAGCAGCTCGACAGGGGAAGAGGACACTGAAGCTTTCTTT
clone size: .; CDR3 length: 13; J gene: TRBJ1-1; V gene: TRBV6-5; D gene: .; CDR3 protein: CASSFLGGTEAFF; CDR3 DNA: TGTGCCAGCAGTTTCTTAGGGGGCACTGAAGCTTTCTTT
clone size: .; CDR3 length: 14; J gene: TRBJ2-7; V gene: TRBV10-2; D gene: .; CDR3 protein: CASSEFPQTYEQYF; CDR3 DNA: TGCGCCAGCAGTGAGTTTCCGCAGACCTACGAGCAGTACTTC
clone size: .; CDR3 length: 16; J gene: TRBJ2-4; V gene: TRBV9; D gene: TRBD1; CDR3 protein: CASSAPTGAQGHIQYF; CDR3 DNA: TGTGCCAGCAGCGCCCCGACAGGGGCGCAGGGGCACATTCAGTACTTC
clone size: .; CDR3 length: 14; J gene: TRBJ2-7; V gene: TRBV19; D gene: TRBD1; CDR3 protein: CASSIGTGGGEQYF; CDR3 DNA: TGTGCCAGTAGTATAGGGACAGGGGGCGGCGAGCAGTACTTC
clone size: .; CDR3 length: 15; J gene: TRBJ2-1; V gene: TRBV7-9; D gene: .; CDR3 protein: CASSLLQGPYNEQFF; CDR3 DNA: TGTGCCAGCAGCTTGCTACAGGGACCATACAATGAGCAGTTCTTC
clone size: few; CDR3 length: 15; J gene: TRBJ2-5; V gene: TRBV4-2; D gene: .; CDR3 protein: CASTPHTQNRGAQYF; CDR3 DNA: TGTGCCAGCACCCCCCACACACAGAATCGAGGGGCCCAGTACTTC
clone size: .; CDR3 length: 14; J gene: TRBJ2-7; V gene: TRBV11-2; D gene: TRBD1; CDR3 protein: CASSSLTGTYEQYF; CDR3 DNA: TGTGCCAGCAGCTCCCTGACAGGGACCTACGAGCAGTACTTC
clone size: few; CDR3 length: 13; J gene: TRBJ2-3; V gene: TRBV6-6; D gene: TRBD1; CDR3 protein: CASSVDRADTQYF; CDR3 DNA: TGTGCCAGCAGTGTGGACAGGGCGGATACGCAGTATTTT
clone size: .; CDR3 length: 17; J gene: TRBJ2-6; V gene: TRBV8-2; D gene: .; CDR3 protein: CGKMPKITQSRANVLTF; CDR3 DNA: TGTGGCAAAATGCCCAAGATAACACAAAGTCGGGCCAACGTCCTGACTTTC
clone size: few; CDR3 length: 14; J gene: TRBJ1-1; V gene: TRBV6-5; D gene: TRBD1; CDR3 protein: CASSYGTGNTEAFF; CDR3 DNA: TGTGCCAGCAGTTACGGGACAGGGAACACTGAAGCTTTCTTT